The TCR beta chain described here comes from a study of T cell repertoires in cytomegalovirus infection. In the study overall: Well-studied HLA-B-restricted epitopes and recently identified HLA-C-restricted epitopes of CMV were both used in the study. CMV infection plus the matching HLA type was flagged by public TCR beta signatures. Study-wide findings and caveats: Of the TCR beta families, the public ones yielded a cumulative frequency that identified carriers of CMV plus the relevant HLA.

A single record per CDR3 protein comes from TCRdb applying MiXCR to the reads. Counted here are some 940,000 distinct CDR3 sequences, approximately 33% occurring once; the ten biggest clones make up roughly 13%. In germline, CDR1 is ENHRY, CDR2 SYGVKD. The CDR3 loop spans 21 amino acids. Trimming removed 7 bases from V and 0 bases from J, with 28 bases in between. This clonotype was recorded a few times. Its antigen is unidentified. The clonotype comes from a human donor in good health (CMV status not recorded). Some clones in this sample may be carry-over from other donors' samples. The source material was cultured CD8+ T cells from PBMCs, sampled from culture after CMV antigen stimulation. The chain couples TRBV10-3 to TRBJ2-6; maybe TRBD1 (6 bases). The DNA for the CDR3 is TGTGCCATCAAGACACTATATAGGGGACACATGACCTCCTCTGGGGCCAACGTCCTGACTTTC. As protein: CAIKTLYRGHMTSSGANVLTF.